These T cell receptor beta chains were read from a single sample in a study of blood T cell repertoires in COVID-19. Using immunoSEQ multiplex PCR, the repertoire was profiled, and TCRdb retains in-frame clones only, with some absent. This table holds about 160,000 clones, 80% to 90% found once. Sequencing was performed on peripheral blood. These receptors were taken from a woman older than 75 with acute or convalescent COVID-19. Each CDR3 is given with its conserved first and last residue. Each record gives: CDR3 length, clone size, D gene, V gene, J gene, CDR3 DNA, CDR3 protein. The D gene is left open where the match is weak. Expanded clones get a size class; other rows say once, few or many, or leave the size out.

CDR3 length: 14
clone size: -
D gene: -
V gene: TRBV19
J gene: TRBJ2-3
CDR3 DNA: TGTGCCAGTAGTATCAGGGTTTCCACAGATACGCAGTATTTT
CDR3 protein: CASSIRVSTDTQYF

CDR3 length: 13
clone size: -
D gene: -
V gene: TRBV18
J gene: TRBJ2-3
CDR3 DNA: TGTGCCAGCTCACCGGAGCTGACAGATACGCAGTATTTT
CDR3 protein: CASSPELTDTQYF

CDR3 length: 20
clone size: -
D gene: TRBD1
V gene: TRBV15
J gene: TRBJ2-1
CDR3 DNA: TGTGCCACCAGCAGAGATGGCGGGACAGGGAAAGGGGGGGTATACAATGAGCAGTTCTTC
CDR3 protein: CATSRDGGTGKGGVYNEQFF

CDR3 length: 13
clone size: many
D gene: -
V gene: TRBV7-8
J gene: TRBJ2-5
CDR3 DNA: TGTGCCGGCGGAGGACGGGGTCAAGAGACCCAGTACTTC
CDR3 protein: CAGGGRGQETQYF

CDR3 length: 12
clone size: -
D gene: -
V gene: TRBV10-1
J gene: TRBJ1-6
CDR3 DNA: TGCGCCAGCAGTGCGACCCAGGGATACCTCCACTTT
CDR3 protein: CASSATQGYLHF

CDR3 length: 12
clone size: -
D gene: -
V gene: TRBV4-2
J gene: TRBJ1-1
CDR3 DNA: TGTGCCAGCAGTCCAACAGCCGCTGAAGCTTTCTTT
CDR3 protein: CASSPTAAEAFF

CDR3 length: 14
clone size: once
D gene: TRBD1
V gene: TRBV5-4
J gene: TRBJ2-5
CDR3 DNA: TGTGCCAGCAGCTTGGAGGGGGCTCTGGAGACCCAGTACTTC
CDR3 protein: CASSLEGALETQYF

CDR3 length: 16
clone size: few
D gene: -
V gene: TRBV11-1
J gene: TRBJ1-3
CDR3 DNA: TGTGCCAGCAGCTATGGCGGCTCCACCTCTGGAAACACCATATATTTT
CDR3 protein: CASSYGGSTSGNTIYF

CDR3 length: 13
clone size: -
D gene: -
V gene: TRBV19
J gene: TRBJ2-2
CDR3 DNA: TGTGCCAGTGCCCAGTCCGGAGCCGGGGAGCTGTTTTTT
CDR3 protein: CASAQSGAGELFF

CDR3 length: 13
clone size: -
D gene: TRBD1
V gene: TRBV29-1
J gene: TRBJ2-7
CDR3 DNA: TGCAGCGTTGAAGTGACAGGGTTCGGCGAGCAGTACTTC
CDR3 protein: CSVEVTGFGEQYF

CDR3 length: 11
clone size: -
D gene: -
V gene: TRBV6-5
J gene: TRBJ1-1
CDR3 DNA: TGTGCCAGCAGATTAGGACAGGAAGCTTTCTTT
CDR3 protein: CASRLGQEAFF

CDR3 length: 15
clone size: -
D gene: TRBD1
V gene: TRBV5-8
J gene: TRBJ2-5
CDR3 DNA: TGTGCCAGCAGCTTGGGAACAGGGGGCGGAGAGACCCAGTACTTC
CDR3 protein: CASSLGTGGGETQYF

CDR3 length: 14
clone size: once
D gene: -
V gene: TRBV2
J gene: TRBJ2-3
CDR3 DNA: TGTGCCAGCACACTGCAGACTAGCACAGATACGCAGTATTTT
CDR3 protein: CASTLQTSTDTQYF

CDR3 length: 15
clone size: few
D gene: TRBD2
V gene: TRBV3-1/TRBV3-2
J gene: TRBJ2-2
CDR3 DNA: TGTGCCAGCAGCCAACGACTAGCGGGAACGGGGGAGCTGTTTTTT
CDR3 protein: CASSQRLAGTGELFF

CDR3 length: 18
clone size: once
D gene: TRBD1
V gene: TRBV19
J gene: TRBJ1-1
CDR3 DNA: TGTGCCAGTAGTATGGGTCTAGGTGGGCAGGGGGTTCCCACTGAAGCTTTCTTT
CDR3 protein: CASSMGLGGQGVPTEAFF

CDR3 length: 16
clone size: -
D gene: TRBD2
V gene: TRBV5-6
J gene: TRBJ2-2
CDR3 DNA: TGTGCCAGCAGCTGGGACGGACTAGCGGGAACTGGGGAGCTGTTTTTT
CDR3 protein: CASSWDGLAGTGELFF

CDR3 length: 15
clone size: once
D gene: -
V gene: TRBV3-1/TRBV3-2
J gene: TRBJ1-2
CDR3 DNA: TGTGCCAGCAGCCAGAGACAGGCCTGGTCATATGGCTACACCTTC
CDR3 protein: CASSQRQAWSYGYTF

CDR3 length: 21
clone size: -
D gene: TRBD2
V gene: TRBV5-1
J gene: TRBJ2-1
CDR3 DNA: TGCGCCAGCAGCGGCACAACTAGCGGGGGGGTCCCGAACACGATCTACAATGAGCAGTTCTTC
CDR3 protein: CASSGTTSGGVPNTIYNEQFF

CDR3 length: 18
clone size: -
D gene: -
V gene: TRBV19
J gene: TRBJ1-5
CDR3 DNA: TGTGCCAGTAGTATAGACCCTACGGGGGGCGCGGGCAATCAGCCCCAGCATTTT
CDR3 protein: CASSIDPTGGAGNQPQHF

CDR3 length: 12
clone size: -
D gene: TRBD1
V gene: TRBV29-1
J gene: TRBJ2-7
CDR3 DNA: TGCAGCGCTCTGGACAGGGGGCGCGAGCAGTACTTC
CDR3 protein: CSALDRGREQYF

CDR3 length: 13
clone size: -
D gene: -
V gene: TRBV12-3/TRBV12-4
J gene: TRBJ1-5
CDR3 DNA: TGTGCCAGCAGTTTGTCTCCCAATCAGCCCCAGCATTTT
CDR3 protein: CASSLSPNQPQHF

CDR3 length: 12
clone size: -
D gene: -
V gene: TRBV18
J gene: TRBJ1-1
CDR3 DNA: TGTGCCAGCTCGGACATGAACACTGAAGCTTTCTTT
CDR3 protein: CASSDMNTEAFF

CDR3 length: 15
clone size: -
D gene: -
V gene: TRBV19
J gene: TRBJ2-1
CDR3 DNA: TGTGCCAGTAGTAATGGTCTACGACACGGCAATGAGCAGTTCTTC
CDR3 protein: CASSNGLRHGNEQFF

CDR3 length: 13
clone size: once
D gene: -
V gene: TRBV7-9
J gene: TRBJ1-1
CDR3 DNA: TGTGCCAGCAGCTTAGGGGGCCTTCAGGAAGCTTTCTTT
CDR3 protein: CASSLGGLQEAFF

CDR3 length: 15
clone size: -
D gene: TRBD2
V gene: TRBV7-2
J gene: TRBJ2-7
CDR3 DNA: TGTGCCAGCAGCACCGCCGGGACTATAAACTACGAGCAGTACTTC
CDR3 protein: CASSTAGTINYEQYF

CDR3 length: 16
clone size: -
D gene: TRBD1
V gene: TRBV11-2
J gene: TRBJ1-4
CDR3 DNA: TGTGCCAGCAGCGTAACCGGGACAGGCTATAATGAAAAACTGTTTTTT
CDR3 protein: CASSVTGTGYNEKLFF

CDR3 length: 15
clone size: -
D gene: -
V gene: TRBV7-6
J gene: TRBJ2-1
CDR3 DNA: TGTGCCAGCAGCTTAGCATCCCAGGGTTACAATGAGCAGTTCTTC
CDR3 protein: CASSLASQGYNEQFF

CDR3 length: 13
clone size: -
D gene: -
V gene: TRBV28
J gene: TRBJ2-3
CDR3 DNA: TGTGCCAGCAGCTCAGGGGATGGGGATACGCAGTATTTT
CDR3 protein: CASSSGDGDTQYF

CDR3 length: 14
clone size: -
D gene: -
V gene: TRBV4-2
J gene: TRBJ1-4
CDR3 DNA: TGTGCCAGCAGCCAAGTGACGGAGAATGAAAAACTGTTTTTT
CDR3 protein: CASSQVTENEKLFF

CDR3 length: 14
clone size: -
D gene: TRBD2
V gene: TRBV6-1
J gene: TRBJ2-7
CDR3 DNA: TGTGCCAGCAGTGAAGCGTGGCTAGCGGGGGGGAAGTACTTC
CDR3 protein: CASSEAWLAGGKYF

CDR3 length: 15
clone size: once
D gene: TRBD1
V gene: TRBV28
J gene: TRBJ2-7
CDR3 DNA: TGTGCCAGCAGTGGCGGACAGGGTATTTGGGTGTGGCAGTACTTC
CDR3 protein: CASSGGQGIWVWQYF